This T cell receptor beta chain stems from a study of shared clonotypes between healthy human individuals. Study as a whole: There were three CD4 naive, three CD4 memory, two CD8 naive and one CD8 memory plates per donor.

The assay was immunoSEQ multiplex PCR, and TCRdb's table has in-frame clones only and misses some. The sample shows roughly 1,500,000 clones, under 99% of them seen only once. V was pared by 0 bases and J by 6 bases, with 8 bases of the junction left unmatched. CDR3 length: 16 residues. Looked up from germline, CDR1 is SGDLS and CDR2 is YYNGEE. The specimen sequenced was naive CD4+ T cells sorted from blood. Described subset: CD45RA+ positively selected. The sequence was obtained from a man aged 25 to 45 in good health. The chain employs TRBV9 and TRBJ2-1; TRBD2 matches at 8 bases. The CDR3 sequence: CASSVALGLVGNEQFF. CDR3 in DNA: TGTGCCAGCAGCGTAGCTTTGGGACTAGTCGGCAATGAGCAGTTCTTC.